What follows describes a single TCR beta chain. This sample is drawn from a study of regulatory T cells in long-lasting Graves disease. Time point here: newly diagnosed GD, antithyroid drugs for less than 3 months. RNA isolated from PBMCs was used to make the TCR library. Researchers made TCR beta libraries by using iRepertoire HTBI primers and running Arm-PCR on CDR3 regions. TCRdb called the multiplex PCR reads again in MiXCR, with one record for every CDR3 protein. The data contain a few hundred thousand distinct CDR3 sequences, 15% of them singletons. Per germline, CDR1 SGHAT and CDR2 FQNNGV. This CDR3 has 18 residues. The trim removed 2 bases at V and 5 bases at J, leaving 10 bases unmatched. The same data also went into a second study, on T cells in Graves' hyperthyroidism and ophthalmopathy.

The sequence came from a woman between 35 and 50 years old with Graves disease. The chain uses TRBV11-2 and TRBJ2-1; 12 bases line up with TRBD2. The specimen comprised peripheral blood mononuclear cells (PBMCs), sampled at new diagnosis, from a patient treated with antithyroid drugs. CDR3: CASSLISPLAGGHNEQFF. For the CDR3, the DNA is TGTGCCAGCAGCTTAATTTCTCCCCTAGCGGGAGGGCACAATGAGCAGTTCTTC.